Given below is one TCR beta chain in context. Antigen: not known. The entry originates in a study of T cell responses to AZD1222 COVID-19 vaccine. Overall study results and limits: Sampling that yielded the repertoires occurred only after the peak T cell response. Clonal diversity may have been underestimated, and the donors were mostly white British, with more females than males.

V lost 2 bases and J 3 bases, leaving 7 bases between the germline ends. Looked up from germline, CDR1 is MNHEY and CDR2 is SVGAGI. The CDR3 consists of 13 residues. Generated by immunoSEQ multiplex PCR, the TCRdb table keeps only in-frame clones and is missing some. The sample includes roughly 120,000 clones, approximately 85% of them seen just once. The receptor's source is an adult in good health. The specimen comprised peripheral blood, sampled on day 0 of MenACWY control vaccination. The V gene is TRBV6-5, the J gene TRBJ1-1; D is ambiguous. This chain's CDR3 is CASSYRQYTEAFF. CDR3 nucleotides: TGTGCCAGCAGTTACAGGCAGTACACTGAAGCTTTCTTT.